This TCR beta chain was recovered during a study of blood T cell repertoires in COVID-19. Study background: The analysed material was cDNA or gDNA that came from T cells, B-cell-depleted T cells, or PBMCs.

Germline assignment: CDR1 LNHDA and CDR2 SQIVND (reference sequence). J was trimmed by 8 bases and V by 6 bases; bases with no gene match: 5. The CDR3 loop spans 13 amino acids. Produced via immunoSEQ multiplex PCR; TCRdb's table is partial and in-frame only. The sample lists tens of thousands of clones, around 87% occurring once. Sequences were obtained from peripheral blood. This receptor was taken from a man between 35 and 55 years old with acute or convalescent COVID-19. V and J are TRBV19 and TRBJ1-2; TRBD1 aligns across 11 bases. CDR3 amino acids: CASSLDRGQGYTF. The DNA of the CDR3 is TGTGCCAGTAGCCTGGACAGGGGGCAGGGCTACACCTTC.